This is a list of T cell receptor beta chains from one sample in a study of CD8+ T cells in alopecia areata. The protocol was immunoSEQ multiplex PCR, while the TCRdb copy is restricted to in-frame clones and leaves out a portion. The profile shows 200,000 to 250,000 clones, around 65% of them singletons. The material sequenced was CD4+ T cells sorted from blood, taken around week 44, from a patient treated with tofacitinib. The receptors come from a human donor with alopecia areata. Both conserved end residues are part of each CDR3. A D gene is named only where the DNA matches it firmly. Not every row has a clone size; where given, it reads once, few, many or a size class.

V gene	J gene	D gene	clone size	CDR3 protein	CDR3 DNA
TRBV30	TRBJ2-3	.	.	CAWSVVIWERDDADTQYF	TGTGCCTGGAGTGTAGTAATTTGGGAGAGGGACGACGCAGATACGCAGTATTTT
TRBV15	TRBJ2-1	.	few	CATSRDLSTLNEQFF	TGTGCCACCAGCAGAGATTTGTCTACTCTCAATGAGCAGTTCTTC
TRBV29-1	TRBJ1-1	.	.	CSARTSMDTEAFF	TGCAGCGCCCGGACGAGTATGGACACTGAAGCTTTCTTT
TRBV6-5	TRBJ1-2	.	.	CASAAGGTSNYGYTF	TGTGCCAGCGCGGCGGGAGGGACCTCTAACTATGGCTACACCTTC
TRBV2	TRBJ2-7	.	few	CASSEQDTYEQYF	TGTGCCAGCAGTGAACAGGACACCTACGAGCAGTACTTC
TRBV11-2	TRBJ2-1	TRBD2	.	CASSLNPGLAGGRPSEQFF	TGTGCCAGCAGCTTGAATCCGGGACTAGCGGGGGGGCGGCCCTCTGAGCAGTTCTTC
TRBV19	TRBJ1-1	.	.	CASSISSKNTEAFF	TGTGCCAGTAGTATCTCTTCCAAGAACACTGAAGCTTTCTTT
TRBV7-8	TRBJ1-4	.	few	CASSRGTGNEKLFF	TGTGCCAGCAGCCGCGGGACCGGCAATGAAAAACTGTTTTTT
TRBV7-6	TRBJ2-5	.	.	CASSLAGRQETQYF	TGTGCCAGCAGCTTAGCGGGGAGGCAAGAGACCCAGTACTTC
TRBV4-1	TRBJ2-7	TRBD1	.	CASSSTFPGTGVYEQYF	TGCGCCAGCAGCTCAACTTTTCCCGGGACAGGGGTCTACGAGCAGTACTTC
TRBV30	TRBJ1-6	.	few	CAWAPNRNSPLHF	TGTGCCTGGGCCCCAAACAGGAATTCACCCCTCCACTTT
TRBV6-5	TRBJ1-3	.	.	CASSYSRTDSGNTIYF	TGTGCCAGCAGTTACTCCCGGACAGACTCTGGAAACACCATATATTTT
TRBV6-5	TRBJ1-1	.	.	CASRRRTANTEAFF	TGTGCCAGCAGAAGGAGGACAGCGAACACTGAAGCTTTCTTT
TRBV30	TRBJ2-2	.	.	CAYPGGGKNTGELFF	TGTGCCTATCCGGGCGGGGGCAAGAACACCGGGGAGCTGTTTTTT
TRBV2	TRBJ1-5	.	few	CASSEDTGNQPQHF	TGTGCCAGCAGTGAAGACACCGGCAATCAGCCCCAGCATTTT
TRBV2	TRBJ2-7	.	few	CASSTQGSYEQYF	TGTGCCAGCAGTACACAGGGCTCCTACGAGCAGTACTTC
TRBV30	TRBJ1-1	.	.	CAWRGTIYEAFF	TGTGCCTGGAGAGGGACAATCTATGAAGCTTTCTTT